The 27 T cell receptor beta chains reported below all come from one sample, sequenced in a study of cytomegalovirus exposure and HLA in healthy donors. PCR primers comprised 60 Vbeta and 13 Jbeta primers. The assay was immunoSEQ multiplex PCR, and TCRdb's table has in-frame clones only and misses some. The sample lists 150,000 to 200,000 clones, 82% occurring once. The sequenced material came from PBMCs. These receptors were obtained from a man aged 35-49 years in good health and CMV-seronegative.

The chain recombines TRBV6-5 with TRBJ1-1; no definite D call. The germline V and J ends were trimmed by 7 bases and 9 bases, with 21 bases remaining between them. The V gene's germline CDR1 is MNHEY and CDR2 SVGAGI. The CDR3 totals 14 residues. CDR3 protein: CASTNDGGKNKAFF. Here the CDR3 DNA reads TGTGCCAGCACCAACGACGGAGGAAAAAATAAAGCTTTCTTT.

The chain is built from TRBV6-5 and TRBJ2-3; TRBD2 might be the D (6 bases). Germline V gives CDR1 MNHEY, CDR2 SVGAGI. Trimming left V 7 bases short and J 0 bases short, with 14 bases between. The CDR3 is 15 residues long. CDR3 nucleotides: TGTGCCAGCAAGCCCGGGAGAACTAGCACAGATACGCAGTATTTT. It encodes CASKPGRTSTDTQYF.

The J gene is TRBJ2-2, the V gene TRBV9; possibly TRBD1 for D (6 bases). The germline V gene encodes CDR1 SGDLS and CDR2 YYNGEE. This CDR3 spans 13 amino acids. Trimming left V 2 bases short and J 8 bases short, with 10 bases between. The CDR3 bases are TGTGCCAGCAGCGTTACAGGGACAGGGGAGCTGTTTTTT. It specifies CASSVTGTGELFF.

A word on this clone: Other DNA sequences in this specimen translate into the identical CDR3. The gene calls are TRBV6-5 and TRBJ1-3; D unresolved. The ends were cut back, 8 bases at V and 0 bases at J, with 11 bases in the middle. The CDR3 spans 14 residues. Per germline, CDR1 MNHEY and CDR2 SVGAGI. CDR3 coding DNA: TGTGCCAGCTGGCGGGCCTCCTCTGGAAACACCATATATTTT. Its translation is CASWRASSGNTIYF.

This CDR3 is CASTTTDRATEAFF. In nucleotides, the CDR3 is TGTGCCAGTACCACCACGGACAGGGCCACTGAAGCTTTCTTT. This rearrangement joins TRBV19 to TRBJ1-1; 8 positions match TRBD1. The germline gives CDR1 LNHDA, CDR2 SQIVND (reference sequence). The V gene end was trimmed by 7 bases and the J gene end by 4 bases; junction bases not matched to a gene: 8. CDR3 length: 14 amino acids.

The chain recombines TRBV5-4 with TRBJ2-7, with 10 bases fitting TRBD2. Germline V gene data show CDR1 as SGHNT and CDR2 as YYREEE (reference sequence). V shed 5 bases, J shed 3 bases, and the junction held 8 bases outside the gene matches. CDR3 length: 15 residues. For the CDR3, the DNA is TGTGCCAGCAGTCTTGGACTAGCGGCCCTCTACGAGCAGTACTTC. This encodes CASSLGLAALYEQYF.

This chain uses TRBV19 with TRBJ2-1; 7 bases line up with TRBD2. This CDR3 spans 15 amino acids. With 5 bases clipped from V and 0 bases from J, the junction kept 4 bases outside the gene matches. Germline V gene lookup returns CDR1 LNHDA and CDR2 SQIVND (reference sequence). For the CDR3, the DNA is TGTGCCAGTAGTTTAAGCGGGAACTCCTACAATGAGCAGTTCTTC. Its protein product is CASSLSGNSYNEQFF. The entire variable domain, with the rest obtained from reference TRBV19 and TRBJ2-1, is as follows: DGGITQSPKYLFRKEGQNVTLSCEQNLNHDAMYWYRQDPGQGLRLIYYSQIVNDFQKGDIAEGYSVSREKKESFPLTVTSAQKNPTAFYLCASSLSGNSYNEQFFGPGTRLTVL.

V and J are TRBV5-1 and TRBJ2-2, with D perhaps TRBD2 (6 bases). Looked up from germline, CDR1 is SGHRS and CDR2 is YFSETQ. Trimming removed 2 bases from V and 6 bases from J, with 14 bases in between. The CDR3 has 15 residues. This chain's CDR3 is CASSLRREGAGELFF. DNA for the CDR3: TGCGCCAGCAGCTTACGGAGGGAAGGGGCCGGGGAGCTGTTTTTT.

The V and J genes are TRBV9 and TRBJ2-2; 10 bases are shared with TRBD1. Germline assignment: CDR1 SGDLS and CDR2 YYNGEE. The length of the CDR3 is 16 residues. V gave up 0 bases and J gave up 5 bases; unmatched junction bases: 4. CDR3 sequence: CASSVVGTGVTGELFF. CDR3 sequence (DNA): TGTGCCAGCAGCGTAGTAGGGACAGGGGTAACCGGGGAGCTGTTTTTT. Full variable domain (outside the CDR3, taken from reference TRBV9 and TRBJ2-2): DSGVTQTPKHLITATGQRVTLRCSPRSGDLSVYWYQQSLDQGLQFLIQYYNGEERAKGNILERFSAQQFPDLHSELNLSSLELGDSALYFCASSVVGTGVTGELFFGEGSRLTVL.

The CDR3 DNA is TGTGCCAGCATCTCTGAGCGGGGGGACTACAATGAGCAGTTCTTC. Its translation: CASISERGDYNEQFF. The gene calls are TRBV2 and TRBJ2-1; 9 nucleotides match TRBD2. Trimming took 7 bases from V and 3 from J; bases not matched to a gene: 7. This CDR3 has 15 amino acids. Germline-derived CDR1 and CDR2 are SNHLY and FYNNEI.

The chain combines TRBV27 with TRBJ1-5; D unclear. This CDR3 spans 15 amino acids. Germline V gene sequence: CDR1 MNHEY, CDR2 SMNVEV (reference sequence). V gave up 1 base and J gave up 3 bases, with 10 bases separating them. The CDR3 nucleotides are TGTGCCAGCAGTTTATTCGTGGCAGACAATCAGCCCCAGCATTTT. It specifies CASSLFVADNQPQHF.

This clone came up once. The chain combines TRBV5-6 with TRBJ1-2; TRBD1 agrees at 8 bases. The germline V gene encodes CDR1 SGHDT and CDR2 YYEEEE. The V gene end was trimmed by 0 bases and the J gene end by 6 bases; junction bases not matched to a gene: 10. This CDR3 has 16 amino acids. The CDR3 DNA reads TGTGCCAGCAGCTTGGCCTGGGGTCAGGGGGCCAATGGCTACACCTTC. Its protein product is CASSLAWGQGANGYTF.

The genes are TRBV5-5 and TRBJ1-5; possibly TRBD1 for D (5 bases). Per the germline V gene, CDR1 is SGHKS and CDR2 is YYEKEE (reference sequence). The CDR3 totals 16 residues. V lost 0 bases and J 4 bases, leaving 14 bases between the germline ends. The CDR3: CASSLGGAPTNQPQHF. In nucleotides, the CDR3 is TGTGCCAGCAGCTTGGGGGGCGCCCCCACGAATCAGCCCCAGCATTTT.

The chain employs TRBV30 and TRBJ1-5; D not resolved. Germline-derived CDR1 and CDR2 are GTSNPN and SVGIG (reference sequence). V was trimmed by 4 bases and J by 3 bases, leaving 10 bases between them. CDR3 size: 13 residues. For the CDR3, the DNA is TGTGCCTGGATGGGCAGTCCCAATCAGCCCCAGCATTTT. Translation gives CAWMGSPNQPQHF. Drawing the rest from reference TRBV30 and TRBJ1-5, the complete variable domain is SQTIHQWPATLVQPVGSPLSLECTVEGTSNPNLYWYRQAAGRGLQLLFYSVGIGQISSEVPQNLSASRPQDRQFILSSKKLLLSDSGFYLCAWMGSPNQPQHFGDGTRLSIL.

The chain recombines TRBV20-1 with TRBJ1-3, with D hard to call. V dropped 1 base and J dropped 7 bases, with 5 bases sitting between them. Looked up from germline, CDR1 is DFQATT and CDR2 is SNEGSKA (reference sequence). The CDR3 extends over 11 amino acids. The CDR3: CSARAMNTIYF. The CDR3 bases are TGCAGTGCTAGAGCCATGAACACCATATATTTT.

The chain recombines TRBV4-1 with TRBJ2-3; D is unclear. Between the trimmed V and J ends, which lost 4 bases and 0 bases, there was a span of 2 bases. The V gene's germline CDR1 is MGHRA and CDR2 YSYEKL. CDR3 size: 12 residues. CDR3 bases: TGCGCCAGCAGCCTAAGCACAGATACGCAGTATTTT. Amino acids: CASSLSTDTQYF.

With regard to this clone: The same CDR3 is also encoded by other DNA sequences in this sample. V gene TRBV18 combines with J gene TRBJ1-4; 11 positions match TRBD1. CDR1 KGHSH and CDR2 LQKENI come from the germline V gene. J gave up 8 bases and V 3 bases, and 5 bases lay outside the gene matches. The CDR3 is 15 amino acids. CDR3 nucleotide sequence: TGTGCCAGCTCACCGTCCGGGACAGGGGGAGAAAAACTGTTTTTT. It specifies CASSPSGTGGEKLFF.

The V and J genes are TRBV7-2 and TRBJ2-5; D is unclear. The germline V and J ends were trimmed by 0 bases and 5 bases, with 10 bases remaining between them. The CDR3 length is 14 residues. Germline CDR1 reads SGHTA; CDR2 reads FQGNSA. This chain's CDR3 is CASSLAGSKETQYF. As DNA, the CDR3 is TGTGCCAGCAGCTTAGCGGGTAGCAAGGAGACCCAGTACTTC.

V gene TRBV28 combines with J gene TRBJ1-2; 7 bases are a match to TRBD1. In germline, CDR1 is MDHEN, CDR2 SYDVKM. The length of the CDR3 is 15 residues. V lost 4 bases and J lost 0; bases outside the gene matches: 5. CDR3 loop: CASSSTGTANYGYTF. Here the CDR3 DNA reads TGTGCCAGCAGTTCGACCGGGACAGCTAACTATGGCTACACCTTC.

This clone occurred once. The V and J genes are TRBV7-2 and TRBJ2-5; TRBD1 might be the D (5 bases). The CDR3 has 13 amino acids. From germline, CDR1 is SGHTA and CDR2 FQGNSA. V was pared by 4 bases and J by 5 bases, with 11 bases between. CDR3 coding DNA: TGTGCCAGCAGCTCCAGGGTGGAGGAGACCCAGTACTTC. This translates into CASSSRVEETQYF.

J is TRBJ2-5 and V is TRBV10-3, with 13 bases that match TRBD2. The CDR3 covers 14 residues. Germline V gene sequence: CDR1 ENHRY, CDR2 SYGVKD. The J segment lost 5 bases and the V segment lost 6 bases, leaving 3 bases of the junction unmatched. Here the CDR3 DNA reads TGTGCCATCAGCCAGACTAGCGGGGGGGAGACCCAGTACTTC. Its protein product is CAISQTSGGETQYF.

The genes are TRBV7-2 and TRBJ2-1, with D possibly being TRBD1 (5 bases). This CDR3 is built from 13 residues. V was cut by 0 bases and J by 8 bases, with 8 bases left in between. Germline CDR1 SGHTA, CDR2 FQGNSA. The CDR3 bases are TGTGCCAGCAGCTTAGCGGGGCAGTATGAGCAGTTCTTC. Residues: CASSLAGQYEQFF.

This sequence joins TRBV5-1 and TRBJ2-5, with D maybe TRBD2 (5 bases). This CDR3 is built from 18 residues. V was cut by 5 bases and J by 3 bases, with 26 bases left in between. Germline CDR1 SGHRS, CDR2 YFSETQ. The CDR3 DNA reads as TGCGCCAGCAGTAATAGTGCAGTGGGAGCCCCCCGGGAAGAGACCCAGTACTTC. Translation: CASSNSAVGAPREETQYF. The full variable domain, rest sourced from reference TRBV5-1 and TRBJ2-5, is KAGVTQTPRYLIKTRGQQVTLSCSPISGHRSVSWYQQTPGQGLQFLFEYFSETQRNKGNFPGRFSGRQFSNSRSEMNVSTLELGDSALYLCASSNSAVGAPREETQYFGPGTRLLVL.

The chain uses TRBV6-1 and TRBJ1-2; 7 nucleotides agree with TRBD1. Losses at the gene ends were 0 bases for V and 4 bases for J; bases not matched to a gene: 5. The germline V gene has CDR1 MNHNS and CDR2 SASEGT. The CDR3 covers 15 residues. DNA for the CDR3: TGTGCCAGCAGTGAAGCGGGGGGACAGACCTATGGCTACACCTTC. This sequence encodes CASSEAGGQTYGYTF.

V gene TRBV5-1 combines with J gene TRBJ1-4, with 7 bases fitting TRBD1. CDR3 size: 15 residues. From germline, CDR1 is SGHRS and CDR2 YFSETQ. J was trimmed by 7 bases and V by 4 bases; bases with no gene match: 10. The chain's CDR3 is CASSRQTGLSEKLFF. For the CDR3, the DNA is TGCGCCAGCAGCCGTCAGACAGGGCTGAGTGAAAAACTGTTTTTT.

The rearrangement links TRBV28 to TRBJ2-5; 15 nucleotides match TRBD2. CDR1 and CDR2 (germline): MDHEN, SYDVKM. V was pared by 6 bases and J by 4 bases, with 9 bases of the junction left unmatched. The CDR3 sequence is 17 residues long. The CDR3 nucleotides are TGTGCCAGCAGCCGTCCTGGACTAGCGGGGGGGCGAGAGACCCAGTACTTC. This codes for CASSRPGLAGGRETQYF.

This clone has just one count. The chain carries TRBV7-2 and TRBJ2-7, with 10 bases fitting TRBD2. J lost 4 bases, V lost 0 bases, and 6 bases had no gene match. The CDR3 extends over 16 amino acids. Germline V gene sequence: CDR1 SGHTA, CDR2 FQGNSA. CDR3 residues: CASSLAATSGDYEQYF. CDR3 nucleotide sequence: TGTGCCAGCAGCTTAGCTGCAACTAGCGGGGATTACGAGCAGTACTTC.